This TCR beta chain was sequenced in a study of shared clonotypes between healthy human individuals. Assay used: immunoSEQ multiplex PCR; TCRdb lists only in-frame clones, some missing. The sample has roughly 2.5 million clones, 90% to 95% seen once. Trimming removed 0 bases at V and 3 bases at J, with 13 bases between. Per germline, CDR1 SGHKS and CDR2 YYEKEE (reference sequence). This CDR3 contains 15 residues. This receptor was obtained from a man aged 18-30 years in good health. The V and J genes are TRBV5-5 and TRBJ2-7; D is possibly TRBD1 (6 bases). Sequencing was done on a sample of naive CD4+ T cells sorted from blood. Subset: CD45RA+ positively selected. The CDR3 DNA follows: TGTGCCAGCAGCTTGGAGGGGCAGGGGCACTACGAGCAGTACTTC. Translated: CASSLEGQGHYEQYF.